These 8 T cell receptor beta chains came from one sample sequenced in a study of molecular identifiers for immune sequencing clone quantification. TCRdb recomputed calls from the PCR reads with MiXCR, one row per CDR3 protein. The profile shows roughly 50,000 distinct CDR3 sequences, approximately 26% of them singletons. Input material: naive CD8+ T cells from blood, with Jurkat cell RNA spiked in. Subset described: FACS-sorted CD8+CD4-CCR7+CD45RA+ naive T cells. Source of these receptors: a human donor in good health. Some libraries in this study had Jurkat cell RNA spiked in.

This clonotype has a count of ten or more. The chain links TRBV7-2 to TRBJ2-3; D might be TRBD2 (6 bases). This CDR3 is 16 amino acids long. V lost 5 bases and J lost 4, with 19 bases in between. Germline values: CDR1 SGHTA, CDR2 FQGNSA. DNA for the CDR3: TGTGCCAGCAGCCTACTAGGGCGGCGGGATCCAGATACGCAGTATTTT. Amino acids: CASSLLGRRDPDTQYF.

V is TRBV29-1 and J is TRBJ2-7, with D perhaps matching TRBD1 or TRBD2 (5 bases each). The CDR3 spans 13 residues. V lost 1 base and J 6 bases, leaving 13 bases between the germline ends. Germline assignment: CDR1 SQVTM and CDR2 ANQGSEA. CDR3 sequence: CSVEAAGTCEQYF. In DNA, the CDR3 is TGCAGCGTTGAAGCTGCAGGGACGTGCGAGCAGTACTTC.

This clonotype occurred many times. The chain carries TRBV27 and TRBJ2-3, with D possibly TRBD1 on 5 matching bases. V was cut by 1 base and J by 2 bases, with 10 bases left in between. This CDR3 has 15 residues. The germline CDR1 and CDR2 sequences are MNHEY and SMNVEV (reference sequence). The CDR3 sequence is CASSLFAGSTDTQYF. In DNA, the CDR3 is TGTGCCAGCAGTTTATTTGCAGGGTCCACAGATACGCAGTATTTT.

The chain recombines TRBV24-1 with TRBJ1-4; 7 bases agree with TRBD1. The CDR3 is 15 residues long. The V segment lost 0 bases and the J segment 8 bases; nucleotides outside the gene matches: 5. CDR1 is KGHDR, CDR2 SFDVKD, per germline. CDR3 sequence: CATSDLAGTEEKLFF. CDR3 nucleotide sequence: TGTGCCACCAGTGATTTGGCCGGGACAGAAGAAAAACTGTTTTTT.

To note about this clonotype: A junction end diverges from the germline sequence, so it may reflect a read error. V and J are TRBV6-2 or TRBV6-3 and TRBJ2-2, with D perhaps TRBD1 or TRBD2 (5 bases each). The CDR3 runs to 16 residues. Germline assignment: CDR1 MNHEY and CDR2 SVGEGT. DNA for the CDR3: TGTGCCAGCAGCCACCTGAGTCTTATTCGAACCGGGGCGCTGTTTTTT. This sequence encodes CASSHLSLIRTGALFF.

As for this clonotype: This may stem from a read error, because a much larger clone lies one nucleotide away. The CDR3 ends on some other residue instead of the conserved phenylalanine or tryptophan, so this is likely a read error. The J gene is TRBJ2-3, the V gene TRBV11-2; TRBD2 matches at 11 bases. The J segment lost 3 bases and the V segment lost 5 bases, leaving 4 bases of the junction unmatched. The CDR3 covers 15 residues. Germline V gene sequence: CDR1 SGHAT, CDR2 FQNNGV. CDR3 protein: CASSRSSGRTDTQYL. The CDR3 bases are TGTGCCAGCAGCAGATCTAGCGGGAGGACAGATACGCAGTATCTT.

The rearrangement links TRBV6-1 to TRBJ1-4; maybe TRBD1 (5 bases). The CDR3 is 20 residues long. The V gene's germline CDR1 is MNHNS and CDR2 SASEGT. Trimming took 4 bases from V and 7 from J, leaving 31 bases between them. Here the CDR3 reads CASSAKGLEGSGGGSEKLFF. CDR3 DNA sequence: TGTGCCAGCAGTGCAAAAGGCTTGGAGGGGTCGGGGGGAGGGAGTGAAAAACTGTTTTTT.

Notes on this clonotype: A junction end diverges from the germline sequence, so it may reflect a read error. The chain couples TRBV5-3 to TRBJ1-4; possible D gene TRBD1, 6 bases. TRBV5-3 belongs to the ORF category, with a function that is uncertain. This CDR3 is 15 amino acids long. CDR3 residues: CASSLSGGENEKLVF. CDR3 DNA sequence: TGTGCCAGCAGCTTGAGCGGGGGCGAAAATGAAAAACTGGTTTTT.